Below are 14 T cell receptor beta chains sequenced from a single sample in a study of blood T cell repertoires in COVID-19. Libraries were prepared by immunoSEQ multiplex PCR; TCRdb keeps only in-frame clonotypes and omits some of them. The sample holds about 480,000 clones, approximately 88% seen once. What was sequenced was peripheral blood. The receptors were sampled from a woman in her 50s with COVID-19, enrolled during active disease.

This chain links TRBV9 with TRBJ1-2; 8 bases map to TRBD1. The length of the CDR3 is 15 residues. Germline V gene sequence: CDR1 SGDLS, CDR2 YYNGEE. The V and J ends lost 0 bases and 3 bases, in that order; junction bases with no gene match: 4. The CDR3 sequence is CASSVGTGNYYGYTF. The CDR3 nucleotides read TGTGCCAGCAGCGTAGGGACAGGGAATTACTATGGCTACACCTTC.

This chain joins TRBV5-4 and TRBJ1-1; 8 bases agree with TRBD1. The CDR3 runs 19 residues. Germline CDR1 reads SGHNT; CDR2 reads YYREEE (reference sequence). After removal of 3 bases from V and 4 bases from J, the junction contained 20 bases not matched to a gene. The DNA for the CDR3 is TGTGCCAGCAGCTACATCCCCGTCCCGGGACAGGTTTGGGGCACTGAAGCTTTCTTT. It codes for CASSYIPVPGQVWGTEAFF. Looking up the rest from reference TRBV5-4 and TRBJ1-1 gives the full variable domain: ETGVTQSPTHLIKTRGQQVTLRCSSQSGHNTVSWYQQALGQGPQFIFQYYREEENGRGNFPPRFSGLQFPNYSSELNVNALELDDSALYLCASSYIPVPGQVWGTEAFFGQGTRLTVV.

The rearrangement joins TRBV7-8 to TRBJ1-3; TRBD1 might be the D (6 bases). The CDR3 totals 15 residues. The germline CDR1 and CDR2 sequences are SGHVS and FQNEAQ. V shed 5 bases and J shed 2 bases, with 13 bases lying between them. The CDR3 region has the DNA TGTGCCAGCAGCCATTGGACAGCGACTGGAAACACCATATATTTT. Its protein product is CASSHWTATGNTIYF.

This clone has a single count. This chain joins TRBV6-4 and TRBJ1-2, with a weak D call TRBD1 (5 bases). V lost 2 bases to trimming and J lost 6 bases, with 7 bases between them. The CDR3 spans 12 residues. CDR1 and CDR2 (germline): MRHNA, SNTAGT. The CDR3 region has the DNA TGTGCCAGCAGTGACGGGGCGGATGGCTACACCTTC. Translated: CASSDGADGYTF.

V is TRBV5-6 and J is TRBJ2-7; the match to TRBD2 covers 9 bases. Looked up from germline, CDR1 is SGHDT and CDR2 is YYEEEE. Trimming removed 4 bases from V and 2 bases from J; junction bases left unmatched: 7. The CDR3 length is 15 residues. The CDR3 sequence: CASSVLAGHPYEQYF. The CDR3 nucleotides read TGTGCCAGCAGCGTTCTAGCGGGGCATCCCTACGAGCAGTACTTC.

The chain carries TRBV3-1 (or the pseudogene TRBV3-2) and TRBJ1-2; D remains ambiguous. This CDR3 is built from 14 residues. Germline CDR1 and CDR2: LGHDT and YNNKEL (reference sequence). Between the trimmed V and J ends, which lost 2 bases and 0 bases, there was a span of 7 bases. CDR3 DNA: TGTGCCAGCAGCCAAATGAGTTCTAACTATGGCTACACCTTC. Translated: CASSQMSSNYGYTF.

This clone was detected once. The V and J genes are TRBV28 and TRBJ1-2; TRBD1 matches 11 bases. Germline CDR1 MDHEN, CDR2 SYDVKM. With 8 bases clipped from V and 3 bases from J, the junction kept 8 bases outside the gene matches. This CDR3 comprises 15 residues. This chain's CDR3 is CASHGTGGADYGYTF. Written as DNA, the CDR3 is TGTGCCAGCCATGGGACAGGGGGTGCCGACTATGGCTACACCTTC.

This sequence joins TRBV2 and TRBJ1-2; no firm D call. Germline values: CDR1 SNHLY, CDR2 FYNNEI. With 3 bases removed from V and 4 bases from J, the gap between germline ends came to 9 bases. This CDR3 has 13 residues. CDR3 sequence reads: CASSDESLYGYTF. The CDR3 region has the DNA TGTGCCAGCAGTGATGAAAGCCTCTATGGCTACACCTTC.

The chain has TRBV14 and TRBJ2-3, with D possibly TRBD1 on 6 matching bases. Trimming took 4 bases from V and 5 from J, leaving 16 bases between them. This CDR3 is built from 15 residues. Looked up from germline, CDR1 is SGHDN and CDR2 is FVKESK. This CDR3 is CASSRQAFEGDTQYF. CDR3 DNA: TGTGCCAGCAGCCGACAGGCATTCGAGGGAGATACGCAGTATTTT.

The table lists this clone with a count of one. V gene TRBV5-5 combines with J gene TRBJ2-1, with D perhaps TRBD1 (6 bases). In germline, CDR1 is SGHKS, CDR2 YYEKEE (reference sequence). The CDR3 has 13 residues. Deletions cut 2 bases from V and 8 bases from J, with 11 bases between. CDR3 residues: CASSFPQGYEQFF. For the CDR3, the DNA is TGTGCCAGCAGCTTCCCACAGGGCTATGAGCAGTTCTTC.

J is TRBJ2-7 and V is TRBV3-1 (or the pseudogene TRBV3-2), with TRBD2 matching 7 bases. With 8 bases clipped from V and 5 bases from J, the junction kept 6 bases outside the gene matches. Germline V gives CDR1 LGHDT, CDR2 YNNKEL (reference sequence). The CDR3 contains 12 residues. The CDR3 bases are TGTGCCAGCGAGAGGGGAGGGAACGAGCAGTACTTC. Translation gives CASERGGNEQYF.

DNA of the CDR3: TGCGCCAGCAGTGAGGCGGACAGAGGAGATACGCAGTATTTT. Its translation is CASSEADRGDTQYF. The V call is TRBV10-1, the J call TRBJ2-3, with D maybe TRBD1 (6 bases). The CDR3 consists of 14 residues. Deletions cut 2 bases from V and 5 bases from J, with 11 bases between. Germline CDR1 is WNHNN and CDR2 is SYGVQD (reference sequence).

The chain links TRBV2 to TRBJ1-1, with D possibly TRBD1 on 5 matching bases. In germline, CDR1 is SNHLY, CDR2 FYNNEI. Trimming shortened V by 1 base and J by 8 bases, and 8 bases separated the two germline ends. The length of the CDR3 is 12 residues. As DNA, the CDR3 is TGTGCCAGCAGTGAAGGGCAGGGAGAAGCTTTCTTT. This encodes CASSEGQGEAFF.

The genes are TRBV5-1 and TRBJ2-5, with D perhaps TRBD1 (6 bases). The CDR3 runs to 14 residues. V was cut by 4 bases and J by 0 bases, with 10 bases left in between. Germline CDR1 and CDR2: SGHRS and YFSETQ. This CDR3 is CASSRRTDQETQYF. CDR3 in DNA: TGCGCCAGCAGCCGTCGGACAGACCAAGAGACCCAGTACTTC.